Shown below are 26 T cell receptor beta chains from a single sample sequenced in a study of T cells in Graves' hyperthyroidism and ophthalmopathy. The source material, RNA transcripts, was used to amplify TCR beta CDR3 regions. The HTBI primer set served for first-round RT-PCR of the TCR CDR3. MiXCR, applied by TCRdb to the multiplex PCR reads, yields one record per CDR3 protein. The repertoire has about 380,000 distinct CDR3 sequences, around 18% of them found once; the top ten carry 35% to 50%. Sequencing was carried out using blood. The receptors were sampled from a man aged 18 to 30 with Graves' ophthalmopathy.

The sample holds many counts of this clonotype. The CDR3 region has the DNA TGTGCCAGCACCTGGGGGGAGATGAACACTGAAGCTTTCTTT. Protein: CASTWGEMNTEAFF. The genes are TRBV12-3 or TRBV12-4 and TRBJ1-1; maybe TRBD1 (5 bases). The ends were cut back, 7 bases at V and 0 bases at J, with 12 bases in the middle. CDR3 length: 14 residues.

The chain couples TRBV6-5 to TRBJ2-7; maybe TRBD2 (7 bases). Germline CDR1 MNHEY, CDR2 SVGAGI. V was trimmed by 0 bases and J by 5 bases, leaving 11 bases between them. The CDR3 sequence is 14 residues long. This chain's CDR3 is CASSYSWRGHEQYF. CDR3 in DNA: TGTGCCAGCAGTTACTCGTGGCGGGGGCACGAGCAGTACTTC.

This clonotype was found many times. V usage is TRBV2 and J usage is TRBJ2-7, with 8 bases lining up with TRBD2. The junction had 14 bases not matched to a gene; V was cut back by 7 bases and J by 6 bases. The CDR3 totals 15 residues. Germline-derived CDR1 and CDR2 are SNHLY and FYNNEI. The CDR3 reads CASTSPEGLGGEQYF. The CDR3 DNA reads TGTGCCAGCACCTCCCCGGAGGGACTAGGAGGCGAGCAGTACTTC.

Only a few counts were recorded for this clonotype. The gene calls are TRBV4-1 and TRBJ1-1; the D gene is possibly TRBD1 (6 bases). Germline CDR1 is MGHRA and CDR2 is YSYEKL. Deletions cut 2 bases from V and 3 bases from J, with 10 bases between. The CDR3 spans 14 residues. Written as DNA, the CDR3 is TGCGCCAGCAGCCAAAGACAGGAGGACACTGAAGCTTTCTTT. It is translated as CASSQRQEDTEAFF.

In this sample, this clonotype turned up many times. This sequence joins TRBV2 and TRBJ1-5; no definite D call. Trimming pared 7 bases from V and 1 base from J, leaving 8 bases between. CDR1 SNHLY and CDR2 FYNNEI come from the germline V gene. The CDR3 has 13 amino acids. CDR3 DNA: TGTGCCAGCAAACCCGACAGCAATCAGCCCCAGCATTTT. Its protein is CASKPDSNQPQHF.

The gene calls are TRBV20-1 and TRBJ2-3, with 10 nucleotides matching TRBD2. J was trimmed by 4 bases and V by 6 bases; bases with no gene match: 7. The germline V gene encodes CDR1 DFQATT and CDR2 SNEGSKA (reference sequence). This CDR3 comprises 14 residues. The CDR3 protein is CSAQLAGRPDTQYF. For the CDR3, the DNA is TGCAGTGCACAACTAGCGGGGAGGCCAGATACGCAGTATTTT.

A remark on this clonotype: This may be a read error: a much more frequent sequence differs by one nucleotide. The chain employs TRBV12-3 or TRBV12-4 and TRBJ1-4; D is possibly TRBD1 (5 bases). The CDR3 consists of 13 residues. CDR3 loop: CAGRPGLGEKLFF. CDR3 DNA: TGTGCCGGCAGACCGGGGCTCGGGGAAAAACTGTTTTTT.

This clonotype was counted ten times or more. The chain is built from TRBV20-1 and TRBJ1-6; D unclear. Trimming cost V 6 bases and J 5 bases, with 11 bases left between them. The germline V gene has CDR1 DFQATT and CDR2 SNEGSKA (reference sequence). The CDR3 runs to 13 residues. The CDR3 coding sequence is TGCAGTGCCAAGACGGGGAATAATTCACCCCTCCACTTT. It encodes CSAKTGNNSPLHF.

This clonotype was observed many times. The J gene is TRBJ2-1, the V gene TRBV5-1; 9 bases are a match to TRBD1. This CDR3 has 13 residues. Looked up from germline, CDR1 is SGHRS and CDR2 is YFSETQ. Unmatched junction bases numbered 4, after V lost 4 bases and J lost 8 bases. CDR3 loop: CASSVRTGDEQFF. Written as DNA, the CDR3 is TGCGCCAGCAGCGTACGGACAGGGGATGAGCAGTTCTTC.

This clonotype was seen many times. The V gene is TRBV5-1, the J gene TRBJ1-1; D gene ambiguous. This CDR3 comprises 11 residues. The ends were cut back, 3 bases at V and 6 bases at J, with 6 bases in the middle. From germline, CDR1 is SGHRS and CDR2 YFSETQ. CDR3 amino acids: CASSSSAEAFF. CDR3 sequence (DNA): TGCGCCAGCAGCTCATCAGCTGAAGCTTTCTTT. Full variable domain (missing parts from reference TRBV5-1 and TRBJ1-1): KAGVTQTPRYLIKTRGQQVTLSCSPISGHRSVSWYQQTPGQGLQFLFEYFSETQRNKGNFPGRFSGRQFSNSRSEMNVSTLELGDSALYLCASSSSAEAFFGQGTRLTVV.

In this sample, this clonotype turned up many times. The chain joins TRBV20-1 to TRBJ1-2; weak D call: TRBD1 (6 bases). With 0 bases removed from V and 4 bases from J, the gap between germline ends came to 15 bases. The CDR3 consists of 15 residues. Germline CDR1 reads DFQATT; CDR2 reads SNEGSKA (reference sequence). The CDR3 DNA reads as TGCAGTGCTAGAGATGCGGAAGGGGGTGGCTATGGCTACACCTTC. Encoded protein: CSARDAEGGGYGYTF.

This clonotype was seen many times. This sequence joins TRBV5-1 and TRBJ2-7; TRBD1 agrees at 10 bases. From germline, CDR1 is SGHRS and CDR2 YFSETQ. The CDR3 contains 14 residues. After removal of 5 bases from V and 2 bases from J, the junction contained 4 bases not matched to a gene. CDR3 sequence (DNA): TGCGCCAGCAGTTCCGGGACAGGGGCCTACGAGCAGTACTTC. It encodes CASSSGTGAYEQYF. Full variable domain (missing parts from reference TRBV5-1 and TRBJ2-7): KAGVTQTPRYLIKTRGQQVTLSCSPISGHRSVSWYQQTPGQGLQFLFEYFSETQRNKGNFPGRFSGRQFSNSRSEMNVSTLELGDSALYLCASSSGTGAYEQYFGPGTRLTVT.

This clonotype was recorded many times. This chain joins TRBV12-3 or TRBV12-4 and TRBJ2-6, with D perhaps matching TRBD2 (5 bases). The V and J ends lost 3 bases and 3 bases respectively, with 6 bases between them. The CDR3 consists of 14 residues. The DNA of the CDR3 is TGTGCCAGCAGTTTGGGGAGTGGGGCCAACGTCCTGACTTTC. Translation gives CASSLGSGANVLTF.

The table lists this clonotype with a few counts. Being one base from a much bigger clone, this may be a read error. V usage is TRBV28 and J usage is TRBJ2-1; perhaps TRBD1 as D (6 bases). From germline, CDR1 is MDHEN and CDR2 SYDVKM. The CDR3 totals 16 residues. The CDR3 nucleotides are TGTGCCAGCAGTTTTTCGGACAGCCTGCCCTACAATGAGCAGTCCTTC. Translated, it gives CASSFSDSLPYNEQSF.

At least ten counts were recorded for this clonotype. V and J are TRBV27 and TRBJ1-1, with D tentatively TRBD1 (6 bases). V lost 4 bases, J lost 0 bases, and 12 bases lay in between. This CDR3 contains 15 residues. CDR1 MNHEY and CDR2 SMNVEV come from the germline V gene (reference sequence). CDR3 sequence reads: CASSSKQGLNTEAFF. Written as DNA, the CDR3 is TGTGCCAGCAGTTCGAAACAGGGTCTGAACACTGAAGCTTTCTTT.

This clonotype was counted many times. J is TRBJ2-7 and V is TRBV12-3 or TRBV12-4, with TRBD1 matching 8 bases. Trimming at V came to 5 bases and at J to 2 bases, leaving 11 bases not matched to a gene. This CDR3 is 16 amino acids long. This CDR3 reads CASSKQSGGRPYEQYF. CDR3 DNA sequence: TGTGCCAGCAGTAAGCAATCAGGGGGCCGTCCCTACGAGCAGTACTTC.

Many counts were recorded for this clonotype. The V and J genes are TRBV6-1 and TRBJ2-5, with 11 bases aligning to TRBD1. In germline, CDR1 is MNHNS, CDR2 SASEGT. V gave up 6 bases and J gave up 5 bases; unmatched junction bases: 11. The CDR3 loop spans 16 amino acids. CDR3 DNA: TGTGCCAGCAGCGAACAGGGGACAGGGGGGCACGAGACCCAGTACTTC. It yields the protein CASSEQGTGGHETQYF.

The chain employs TRBV6-1 and TRBJ2-7; 9 bases are shared with TRBD2. The CDR3 spans 13 residues. Germline V gives CDR1 MNHNS, CDR2 SASEGT. V gave up 6 bases and J gave up 6 bases; unmatched junction bases: 6. CDR3 loop: CASSPQAGGEQYF. As DNA, the CDR3 is TGTGCCAGCAGCCCACAAGCGGGGGGCGAGCAGTACTTC.

The chain couples TRBV6-1 to TRBJ2-7; D is perhaps TRBD2 (7 bases). There are 14 residues in the CDR3. Trimming pared 6 bases from V and 3 bases from J, leaving 15 bases between. The germline V gene has CDR1 MNHNS and CDR2 SASEGT. The CDR3 coding sequence is TGTGCCAGCAGCCTCGGGGGGCCCCGCTACGAGCAGTACTTC. Translation gives CASSLGGPRYEQYF.

This chain joins TRBV18 and TRBJ2-7; TRBD1 matches 7 bases. Germline V gene lookup returns CDR1 KGHSH and CDR2 LQKENI. J gave up 6 bases and V 0 bases, and 11 bases lay outside the gene matches. This CDR3 is 16 amino acids long. The CDR3 bases are TGTGCCAGCTCACCACCGTGGGCAGGGGGTGAGGGCGAGCAGTACTTC. It is translated as CASSPPWAGGEGEQYF.

This clonotype was observed many times. The chain has TRBV11-2 and TRBJ2-1, with 7 positions matching TRBD2. V lost 0 bases to trimming and J lost 9 bases; unmatched junction nucleotides: 2. CDR1 and CDR2 (germline): SGHAT, FQNNGV. The CDR3 spans 13 residues. The CDR3 DNA sequence: TGTGCCAGCAGCTTAGAGCCGGGGGGTGAGCAGTTCTTC. Translated, it gives CASSLEPGGEQFF.

This clonotype has a count of ten or more. The DNA for the CDR3 is TGTGCCAGCAGTTGGGGGACAGGGCGCTCTGGGGCCAACGTCCTGACTTTC. This encodes CASSWGTGRSGANVLTF. The V and J genes are TRBV28 and TRBJ2-6; the match to TRBD1 covers 9 bases. The V gene end was trimmed by 4 bases and the J gene end by 0 bases; junction bases not matched to a gene: 4. Germline assignment: CDR1 MDHEN and CDR2 SYDVKM. The CDR3 totals 17 residues.

This chain joins TRBV9 and TRBJ1-4, with D maybe TRBD1 (6 bases). Germline V CDR1 and CDR2: SGDLS, YYNGEE. Deletions cut 0 bases from V and 6 bases from J, with 6 bases between. The CDR3 loop spans 13 amino acids. In nucleotides, the CDR3 is TGTGCCAGCAGCGTAGCAGGGGATGAAAAACTGTTTTTT. It specifies CASSVAGDEKLFF.

The J gene is TRBJ2-5, the V gene TRBV10-3; D tentatively reads TRBD1 or TRBD2 (5 bases each). Germline-derived CDR1 and CDR2 are ENHRY and SYGVKD. This CDR3 contains 16 residues. Trimming left V 4 bases short and J 0 bases short, with 15 bases between. The CDR3 nucleotides are TGTGCCATCAGTGCAAGGGCCGGGACGGACCAAGAGACCCAGTACTTC. Translated, it gives CAISARAGTDQETQYF.

The chain carries TRBV11-2 and TRBJ2-3; D unresolved. V was cut by 5 bases and J by 4 bases, with 13 bases left in between. The germline CDR1 and CDR2 sequences are SGHAT and FQNNGV. The CDR3 length is 14 residues. CDR3 nucleotide sequence: TGTGCCAGCAGCCAATCTGGAAGCTCAGATACGCAGTATTTT. Residues: CASSQSGSSDTQYF.

The J gene is TRBJ2-2, the V gene TRBV9; 8 nucleotides match TRBD2. Germline CDR1 reads SGDLS; CDR2 reads YYNGEE. The CDR3 spans 18 residues. V shed 0 bases, J shed 4 bases, and the junction held 11 bases outside the gene matches. DNA of the CDR3: TGTGCCAGCAGCGTAGCCGGGCGGGGGGCCCGAGGCACCGGGGAGCTGTTTTTT. This codes for CASSVAGRGARGTGELFF.